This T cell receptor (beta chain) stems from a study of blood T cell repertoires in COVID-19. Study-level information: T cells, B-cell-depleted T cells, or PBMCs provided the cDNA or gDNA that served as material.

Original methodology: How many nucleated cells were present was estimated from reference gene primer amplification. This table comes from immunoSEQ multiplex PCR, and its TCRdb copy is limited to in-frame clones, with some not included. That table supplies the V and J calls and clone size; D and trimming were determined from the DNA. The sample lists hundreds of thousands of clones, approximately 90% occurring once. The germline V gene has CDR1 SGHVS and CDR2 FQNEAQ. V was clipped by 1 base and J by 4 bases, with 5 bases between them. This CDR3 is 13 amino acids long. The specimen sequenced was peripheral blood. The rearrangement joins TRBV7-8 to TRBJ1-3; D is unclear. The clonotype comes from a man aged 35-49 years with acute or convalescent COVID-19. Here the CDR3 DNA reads TGTGCCAGCAGCTTAGGGAGCGGAAACACCATATATTTT. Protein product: CASSLGSGNTIYF.